The text below deals with one T cell receptor beta chain. The sample is drawn from a study of blood T cell repertoires in COVID-19. Repertoires were generated with immunoSEQ multiplex PCR, while TCRdb's copy carries only in-frame clones and drops some. The sample records roughly 300,000 clones, just over 85% being singletons. The V and J ends lost 0 bases and 2 bases respectively, with 5 bases between them. The CDR3 spans 14 residues. CDR1 and CDR2 (germline): SGHNT, YYREEE (reference sequence). This chain uses TRBV5-4 with TRBJ2-2; D is uncertain. The sequencing sample was made of PBMCs or T cells enriched from blood (not recorded which). This receptor was obtained from a woman in her thirties or forties with acute COVID-19. The CDR3 loop is CASSLDRNTGELFF. Written as DNA, the CDR3 is TGTGCCAGCAGCTTGGACAGAAACACCGGGGAGCTGTTTTTT.